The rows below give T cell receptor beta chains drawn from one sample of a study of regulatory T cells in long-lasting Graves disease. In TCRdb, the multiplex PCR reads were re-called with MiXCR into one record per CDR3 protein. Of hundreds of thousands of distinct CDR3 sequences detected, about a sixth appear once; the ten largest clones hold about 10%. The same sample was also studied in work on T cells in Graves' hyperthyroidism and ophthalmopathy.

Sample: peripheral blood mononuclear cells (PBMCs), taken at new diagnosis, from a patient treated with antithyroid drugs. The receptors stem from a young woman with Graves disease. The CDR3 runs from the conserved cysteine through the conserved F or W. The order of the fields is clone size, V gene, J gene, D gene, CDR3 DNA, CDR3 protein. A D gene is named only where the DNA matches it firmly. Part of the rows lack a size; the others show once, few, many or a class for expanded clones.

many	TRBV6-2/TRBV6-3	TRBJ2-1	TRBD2	TGTGCCAGCAGTTACTCGTCCAGCGGGAGAGGCTCCTACAATGAGCAGTTCTTC	CASSYSSSGRGSYNEQFF
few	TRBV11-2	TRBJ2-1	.	TGTGCCACCAGTGATTTTCCCTTCGAGGGAGGGGGCAATGAGCAGTTCTTC	CATSDFPFEGGGNEQFF
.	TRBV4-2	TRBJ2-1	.	TGTGCCAGCAGCCAAGATCAGGGCCTAGCGCCAGGGTCGGAGCAGTTCTTC	CASSQDQGLAPGSEQFF
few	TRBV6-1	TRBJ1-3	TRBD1	TGTGCCAGCAGTGCAAGACAGGGTGGGGGGAACACCATATATTTT	CASSARQGGGNTIYF
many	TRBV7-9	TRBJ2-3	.	TGTGCCAGCAGCGCTGAGGGGGCGGGAGTAGATACGCAGTATTTT	CASSAEGAGVDTQYF
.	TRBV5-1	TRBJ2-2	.	TGCGCCAGCAGCTTGGTAACCGGAGCGAACACCGGGGAGCTGTTTTTT	CASSLVTGANTGELFF
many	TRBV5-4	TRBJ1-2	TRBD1	TGTGCCAGCAGCTTGGCTAGGACAGGGGGAAGTCTAGACACCTTC	CASSLARTGGSLDTF
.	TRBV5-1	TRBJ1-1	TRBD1	TGCGCCAGCAGCTGGGACAGGGCCTCTGAAGCTTTCTTT	CASSWDRASEAFF
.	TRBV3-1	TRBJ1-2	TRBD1	TGTGCCAGCAGCCAACTGGCAGGGGGCTCAGCTAACCATGGCTACACCTTC	CASSQLAGGSANHGYTF
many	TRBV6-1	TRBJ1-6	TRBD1	TGTGCCAGCAGGACAGGGACCAATTCACCCCTCCACTTT	CASRTGTNSPLHF
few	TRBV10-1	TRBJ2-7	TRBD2	TGCGCCAGCAGCCCCCGGGGACTAGCGGGAGACGAGCGGTACTTC	CASSPRGLAGDERYF